These 16 T cell receptor beta chains share one sample of origin, sequenced in a study of blood T cell repertoires in COVID-19. TCRdb keeps only in-frame clones here, not all; method: immunoSEQ multiplex PCR. The table shows around 97,000 clones, with around 90% occurring only once. The sequencing sample was made of peripheral blood. These receptors originate from a man aged 50-60 years in a cohort sampled during active COVID-19.

The chain is built from TRBV11-2 and TRBJ2-2; 15 bases match TRBD2. This CDR3 has 16 amino acids. The V segment lost 3 bases and the J segment 6 bases; nucleotides outside the gene matches: 2. Germline CDR1 SGHAT, CDR2 FQNNGV. The CDR3 DNA sequence: TGTGCCAGCAGCTTTGGGACTAGCGGGGGGCCCGGGGAGCTGTTTTTT. Its translation is CASSFGTSGGPGELFF.

The CDR3 region has the DNA TGTGCCAGCAAGGACAGTTATAACTATGGCTACACCTTC. This translates into CASKDSYNYGYTF. The chain couples TRBV6-5 to TRBJ1-2, with D maybe TRBD1 (6 bases). This CDR3 has 13 amino acids. In germline, CDR1 is MNHEY, CDR2 SVGAGI. V was pared by 7 bases and J by 1 base, with 10 bases between.

The V call is TRBV19, the J call TRBJ1-2; D is possibly TRBD1 (5 bases). Germline V CDR1 and CDR2: LNHDA, SQIVND (reference sequence). The CDR3 is 13 residues long. V was shortened by 4 bases and J by 3 bases, with 9 bases between the two germline ends. The CDR3, as DNA: TGTGCCAGTAGTACGACAGCTTACTATGGCTACACCTTC. Encoded protein: CASSTTAYYGYTF.

This rearrangement joins TRBV25-1 to TRBJ2-5; TRBD2 agrees at 7 bases. In germline, CDR1 is MGHDK, CDR2 SYGVNS. The CDR3 is 15 amino acids. V gave up 7 bases and J gave up 2 bases; unmatched junction bases: 10. The CDR3 sequence is CASTAGGIGQETQYF. In DNA form, the CDR3 reads TGTGCCAGCACTGCCGGGGGGATAGGTCAAGAGACCCAGTACTTC.

The J gene is TRBJ1-2, the V gene TRBV6-1; the D is unclear. Germline assignment: CDR1 MNHNS and CDR2 SASEGT. The CDR3 runs to 16 residues. Trimming cost V 0 bases and J 4 bases, with 15 bases left between them. The chain's CDR3 is CASSEASHVQVYGYTF. The CDR3 region has the DNA TGTGCCAGCAGTGAAGCTTCTCACGTCCAGGTCTATGGCTACACCTTC.

The chain uses TRBV28 and TRBJ1-5, with TRBD1 identical over 9 bases. The junction had 5 bases not matched to a gene; V was cut back by 11 bases and J by 0 bases. There are 14 residues in the CDR3. The V gene's germline CDR1 is MDHEN and CDR2 SYDVKM. The CDR3 sequence is CAGQGSVSNQPQHF. The CDR3 DNA sequence: TGTGCCGGACAGGGGAGCGTTAGCAATCAGCCCCAGCATTTT.

CDR3 nucleotide sequence: TGTGCCAGCAGCTTCGAGCGGGCTCAAGAGACCCAGTACTTC. This translates into CASSFERAQETQYF. This chain joins TRBV5-4 and TRBJ2-5; maybe TRBD2 (6 bases). The CDR3 totals 14 residues. Trimming took off 2 bases at V and 2 bases at J, with 10 bases between the two ends. CDR1 is SGHNT and CDR2 is YYREEE in the germline V gene (reference sequence).

V and J are TRBV6-5 and TRBJ1-1; D perhaps matches TRBD1 (6 bases). Trimming cost V 4 bases and J 0 bases, with 15 bases left between them. Germline lookup yields CDR1 MNHEY and CDR2 SVGAGI. CDR3 length equals 16 residues. The CDR3 loop is CASSSPVTGMNTEAFF. DNA for the CDR3: TGTGCCAGCAGTTCCCCCGTGACAGGCATGAACACTGAAGCTTTCTTT.

The rearrangement uses TRBV3-1 (or the pseudogene TRBV3-2) and TRBJ1-6, with D unclear. Germline CDR1 reads LGHDT; CDR2 reads YNNKEL (reference sequence). Trimming removed 1 base at V and 9 bases at J, with 10 bases between. The CDR3 loop spans 14 amino acids. The CDR3 DNA follows: TGTGCCAGCAGCCAAGTCAGGTCAAGTTCACCCCTCCACTTT. The encoded protein is CASSQVRSSSPLHF.

The CDR3 loop reads CASSESSRGSGANVLTF. The CDR3 bases are TGCGCCAGCAGTGAGTCGTCGCGGGGCTCTGGGGCCAACGTCCTGACTTTC. The chain links TRBV10-1 to TRBJ2-6; tentative D call: TRBD2 (6 bases). The germline V gene encodes CDR1 WNHNN and CDR2 SYGVQD (reference sequence). This CDR3 region has 17 residues. Trimming left V 0 bases short and J 0 bases short, with 9 bases between.

The V gene is TRBV3-1 (or the pseudogene TRBV3-2), the J gene TRBJ1-1, with 9 bases identical to TRBD1. The CDR3 is 19 residues long. J gave up 0 bases and V 0 bases, and 11 bases lay outside the gene matches. Germline-derived CDR1 and CDR2 are LGHDT and YNNKEL (reference sequence). The CDR3 loop reads CASSQDPPGQGSMNTEAFF. In DNA form, the CDR3 reads TGTGCCAGCAGCCAAGACCCTCCGGGACAGGGAAGCATGAACACTGAAGCTTTCTTT.

J is TRBJ2-7 and V is TRBV2; 10 positions agree with TRBD1. Germline V gene lookup returns CDR1 SNHLY and CDR2 FYNNEI. The CDR3 covers 14 residues. V shed 6 bases and J 4 bases; nucleotides not matched to a gene: 6. CDR3 coding DNA: TGTGCCAGCAGCGAGACAGGGGGCATATACGAGCAGTACGTC. Protein: CASSETGGIYEQYV.

The J gene is TRBJ2-7, the V gene TRBV7-2; a possible D gene is TRBD1 (6 bases). Germline CDR1 and CDR2: SGHTA and FQGNSA. The length of the CDR3 is 15 residues. The V gene lost 5 bases and the J gene lost 0 bases, with 14 bases spanning the gap. CDR3 loop: CASSARTGSSYEQYF. For the CDR3, the DNA is TGTGCCAGCAGCGCCCGAACAGGGAGCTCCTACGAGCAGTACTTC.

The chain combines TRBV5-1 with TRBJ1-1, with 9 bases aligning to TRBD1. CDR1 is SGHRS and CDR2 is YFSETQ in the germline V gene. V lost 4 bases, J lost 3 bases, and 4 bases stayed unmatched. This CDR3 has 14 residues. The CDR3 nucleotides are TGCGCCAGCAGCGCCGGGACAGGGTACACTGAAGCTTTCTTT. It translates to CASSAGTGYTEAFF.

This clone was observed a handful of times. The chain uses TRBV2 and TRBJ1-1; the D is unclear. The CDR3 is 14 residues long. Per germline, CDR1 SNHLY and CDR2 FYNNEI. V lost 5 bases and J lost 4, with 14 bases in between. CDR3 protein: CASSQTAEGTEAFF. CDR3 DNA: TGTGCCAGCAGTCAAACGGCAGAGGGCACTGAAGCTTTCTTT.

The chain links TRBV5-1 to TRBJ2-2, with TRBD2 matching over 7 bases. The junction had 8 bases not matched to a gene; V was cut back by 8 bases and J by 1 base. Germline CDR1 reads SGHRS; CDR2 reads YFSETQ. This CDR3 comprises 15 residues. CDR3 sequence (DNA): TGCGCCAGTTCACGGGGGGACCGGAACACCGGGGAGCTGTTTTTT. Translation: CASSRGDRNTGELFF.